Each of the 9 T cell receptor beta chains below was sequenced from the same sample in a study of T-cell reconstitution after alpha-beta-depleted transplantation in children. Unique molecular identifiers featured in how the TCRbeta library was prepared. TCRdb reprocessed the PCR reads with MiXCR, giving one entry per CDR3 protein. The sample lists 200,000 or so distinct CDR3 sequences; approximately 6.8% were seen once. This specimen consisted of PBMCs, obtained before TCRalphabeta/CD19-depleted stem cell transplant. Source of these receptors: a girl less than two years old with combined immunodeficiency, due to receive a stem cell transplant.

In its sample, this clonotype was seen many times. The V gene is TRBV7-8, the J gene TRBJ2-1; the D gene is possibly TRBD1 (6 bases). With 5 bases removed from V and 4 bases from J, the gap between germline ends came to 18 bases. This CDR3 comprises 16 residues. CDR1 is SGHVS, CDR2 FQNEAQ, per germline. This CDR3 reads CASSPYRVQGYNEQFF. The CDR3 nucleotides are TGTGCCAGCAGCCCCTACAGGGTGCAGGGGTACAATGAGCAGTTCTTC.

This clonotype was recorded at least ten times. This chain links TRBV5-6 with TRBJ1-6; possible D gene TRBD1, 5 bases. Per the germline V gene, CDR1 is SGHDT and CDR2 is YYEEEE. The CDR3 runs 17 residues. The V end lost 1 base, the J end lost 4 bases, and 15 bases lay between the germline ends. In DNA form, the CDR3 reads TGTGCCAGCAGCTTGTCGGCAGGGCTTGAGTATAATTCACCCCTCCACTTT. Its translation: CASSLSAGLEYNSPLHF.

This clonotype was seen ten or more times. The chain recombines TRBV28 with TRBJ2-7; D unresolved. CDR1 MDHEN and CDR2 SYDVKM come from the germline V gene. The V end was cut by 3 bases, the J end by 6 bases, with 15 bases between. The CDR3 runs to 14 residues. The CDR3 reads CASSLSSPRSEQYF. The CDR3 DNA follows: TGTGCCAGCAGTTTGAGCAGTCCTCGGAGCGAGCAGTACTTC.

This clonotype was counted at least ten times. Here the CDR3 reads CASSSGPYGYTF. CDR3 DNA: TGTGCCAGCAGTTCCGGGCCTTATGGCTACACCTTC. The chain employs TRBV12-3 or TRBV12-4 and TRBJ1-2, with D uncertain. This CDR3 is built from 12 residues. Trimming stripped 4 bases from V and 5 bases from J, with 8 bases between.

This clonotype has ten or more counts. The CDR3 loop is CSVFHKAYLQETQYF. The CDR3 DNA reads TGCAGCGTTTTCCACAAAGCGTATCTCCAAGAGACCCAGTACTTC. The rearrangement links TRBV29-1 to TRBJ2-5; unclear D gene. The length of the CDR3 is 15 residues. V was trimmed by 5 bases and J by 1 base, leaving 17 bases between them. Per germline, CDR1 SQVTM and CDR2 ANQGSEA.

DNA for the CDR3: TGCAGTGCTTCAGGGAGTCAGGCCCGACTAGCGGGAGTGTGGGAGCAGTACTTC. Translation: CSASGSQARLAGVWEQYF. The V and J genes are TRBV20-1 and TRBJ2-7; 12 positions match TRBD2. Trimming removed 5 bases from V and 7 bases from J; junction bases left unmatched: 21. This CDR3 is 18 amino acids long. The germline V gene has CDR1 DFQATT and CDR2 SNEGSKA (reference sequence).

Concerning this clonotype: Since a much larger clone is just one base distant, this may be a read error. The V gene is TRBV5-2, the J gene TRBJ2-2; the table gives TRBD1 as D, unverified against the DNA. TRBV5-2 is noted as a pseudogene. This CDR3 spans 14 amino acids. CDR3 DNA: TGTGCCAGCAGCCACCCGGAAAGTTCCTGGGAGCTGTTTTTT. Its translation: CASSHPESSWELFF.

This clonotype occurred a few times. The rearrangement links TRBV6-1 to TRBJ1-2; D remains unclear. CDR1 MNHNS and CDR2 SASEGT come from the germline V gene. Trimming left V 5 bases short and J 4 bases short, with 11 bases between. The CDR3 has 13 residues. The CDR3 protein is CASSPGIRYGYTF. DNA for the CDR3: TGTGCCAGCAGTCCCGGGATTCGCTATGGCTACACCTTC.

This clonotype was seen many times. The J gene is TRBJ2-3, the V gene TRBV28; tentatively, D is TRBD1 (5 bases). The CDR3 is made up of 15 amino acids. CDR1 is MDHEN and CDR2 is SYDVKM in the germline V gene. Trimming took off 0 bases at V and 1 base at J, with 8 bases between the two ends. This CDR3 reads CASSLWAGRTDTQYF. The CDR3 DNA reads TGTGCCAGCAGTTTATGGGCAGGGCGCACAGATACGCAGTATTTT.